This T cell receptor (beta chain) was observed in a study of blood T cell repertoires in COVID-19. Study as a whole: COVID-19 samples, acute and convalescent, were from the United States, Italy and Spain. PBMCs, B-cell-depleted T cells, or T cells provided the cDNA or gDNA that made up the material.

Germline CDR1 is MDHEN and CDR2 is SYDVKM. V shed 2 bases and J shed 3 bases, with 5 bases lying between them. The CDR3 is 12 residues long. Authors' methods: The assay estimated nucleated cells by amplifying reference gene primers. Assay: immunoSEQ multiplex PCR; the TCRdb copy retains only in-frame clones and omits some. Clonal size and the V and J genes are those of that table, whereas D and trimming came from the DNA. The sample includes approximately 170,000 clones, around 83% of them seen just once. This chain joins TRBV28 and TRBJ2-7; no firm D call. The sequence was collected from a man in his sixties or seventies who had recovered from COVID-19. Sequencing used peripheral blood. CDR3 sequence reads: CASSLLIYEQYF. CDR3 nucleotide sequence: TGTGCCAGCAGTTTACTTATCTACGAGCAGTACTTC.